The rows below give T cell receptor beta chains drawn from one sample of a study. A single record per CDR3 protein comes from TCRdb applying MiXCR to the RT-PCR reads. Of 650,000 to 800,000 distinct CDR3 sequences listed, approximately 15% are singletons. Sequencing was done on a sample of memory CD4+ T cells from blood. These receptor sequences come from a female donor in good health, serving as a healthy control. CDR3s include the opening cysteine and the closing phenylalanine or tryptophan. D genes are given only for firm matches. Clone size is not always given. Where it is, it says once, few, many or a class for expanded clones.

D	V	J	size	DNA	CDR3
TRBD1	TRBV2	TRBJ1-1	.	TGTGCCAGCAGTATGCTCAACAGGGGTGGTGAAGCTTTCTTT	CASSMLNRGGEAFF
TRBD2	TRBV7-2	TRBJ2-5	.	TGTGCCAGCAGCTTAAGGGGGACTAGCGGGGTCCGAGAGACCCAGTACTTC	CASSLRGTSGVRETQYF
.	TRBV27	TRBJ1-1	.	TGTGCCAGCAGTTTACCAACTTGGAGGGCAGGTCTGAACACTGAAGCTTTCTTT	CASSLPTWRAGLNTEAFF
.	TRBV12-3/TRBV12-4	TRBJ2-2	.	TGTGCCAGCAGCAAGAAGGGGCGGGAGCTGTTTTTT	CASSKKGRELFF
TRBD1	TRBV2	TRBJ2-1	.	TGTGCCAGCACCTCCGGACAGGGAATCGCAAATGGGCAGTTCTTC	CASTSGQGIANGQFF
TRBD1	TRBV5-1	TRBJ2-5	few	TGCGCCAGCAGCCCGAGATGGACAGGGGGCGCTGGGGAGACCCAGTACTTC	CASSPRWTGGAGETQYF
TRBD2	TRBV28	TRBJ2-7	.	TGTGCCAGCAACCTAGCGGGCTACGAGCAGTACTTC	CASNLAGYEQYF
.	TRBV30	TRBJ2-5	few	TGTGCCTGGAATCCGGGGAGTATGGAGACCCAGTACTTC	CAWNPGSMETQYF
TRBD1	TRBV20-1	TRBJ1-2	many	TGCAGTGCTAGAGATGACGACAGGGCATCCTATGGCTACACCTTC	CSARDDDRASYGYTF
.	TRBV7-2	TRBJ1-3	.	TGTGCCAGCAGCGTCAACAGGGTGGCAAACACCATATATTTT	CASSVNRVANTIYF
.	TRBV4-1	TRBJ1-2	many	TGCGCCAGCAGCCAAGAAGTGGCAGGGCTTAATGGCTACACCTTC	CASSQEVAGLNGYTF
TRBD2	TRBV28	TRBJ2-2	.	TGTGCCAGCAGTCCTCGGACTAGCGGGAGAAGGAGAGGAACCGGGGAGCTGTTTTTT	CASSPRTSGRRRGTGELFF
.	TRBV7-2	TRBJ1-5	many	TGTGCCAGCAGTTTACAGGGAGCTCTGAGCAATCAGCCCCAGCATTTT	CASSLQGALSNQPQHF
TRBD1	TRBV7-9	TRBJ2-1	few	TGTGCCAGCAGCATAGGACAGGGGAATGAGGAGCAGTTCTTC	CASSIGQGNEEQFF
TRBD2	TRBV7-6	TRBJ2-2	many	TGTGCCAGCAGCCCCCTAGCGGGAGGCTTGAACACCGGGGAGCTGTTTTTT	CASSPLAGGLNTGELFF
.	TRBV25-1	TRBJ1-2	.	TGTGCCAGCAGTGAATCGGCTACTGATGGCTACACCTTC	CASSESATDGYTF
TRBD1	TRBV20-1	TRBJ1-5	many	TGCAGTGCTCGGACAGGACTGGGCCGAGATCAGCCCCAGCATTTT	CSARTGLGRDQPQHF
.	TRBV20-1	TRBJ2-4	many	TGCAGTGCTAGGTCCCCCCTCACAGGAGGAAACATTCAGTACTTC	CSARSPLTGGNIQYF
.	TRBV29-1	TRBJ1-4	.	TGCAGCGTGCCGGGACTAGGGACTAATGAAAAACTGTTTTTT	CSVPGLGTNEKLFF
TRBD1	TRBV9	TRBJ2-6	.	TGTGCCAGCAGGACAGGGTGTTTAAGCGCTGGGGCCAACGTCCTGACTTTC	CASRTGCLSAGANVLTF
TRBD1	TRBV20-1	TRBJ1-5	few	TGCAGTGCTTCCATTAGGGGGCAGAACCGCAATCAGCCCCAGCATTTT	CSASIRGQNRNQPQHF
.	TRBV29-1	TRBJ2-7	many	TGCAGCGGAACGAGGGCCGGGGAGCAGTACTTC	CSGTRAGEQYF
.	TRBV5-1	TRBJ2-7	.	TGCGCCAGCAGTAATCAGGGTGTGTGGGAGCAGTACTTC	CASSNQGVWEQYF
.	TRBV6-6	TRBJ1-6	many	TGTGCCAGCCGAAATAATTCACCCCTCCACTTT	CASRNNSPLHF
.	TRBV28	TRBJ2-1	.	TGTGCCAGCAGCGATGCAGGGGTTCGTGCGTACAATGAGCAGTTCTTC	CASSDAGVRAYNEQFF
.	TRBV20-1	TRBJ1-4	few	TGCAGTGCTAGCAACAGGGCTAATGAAAAACTGTTTTTT	CSASNRANEKLFF